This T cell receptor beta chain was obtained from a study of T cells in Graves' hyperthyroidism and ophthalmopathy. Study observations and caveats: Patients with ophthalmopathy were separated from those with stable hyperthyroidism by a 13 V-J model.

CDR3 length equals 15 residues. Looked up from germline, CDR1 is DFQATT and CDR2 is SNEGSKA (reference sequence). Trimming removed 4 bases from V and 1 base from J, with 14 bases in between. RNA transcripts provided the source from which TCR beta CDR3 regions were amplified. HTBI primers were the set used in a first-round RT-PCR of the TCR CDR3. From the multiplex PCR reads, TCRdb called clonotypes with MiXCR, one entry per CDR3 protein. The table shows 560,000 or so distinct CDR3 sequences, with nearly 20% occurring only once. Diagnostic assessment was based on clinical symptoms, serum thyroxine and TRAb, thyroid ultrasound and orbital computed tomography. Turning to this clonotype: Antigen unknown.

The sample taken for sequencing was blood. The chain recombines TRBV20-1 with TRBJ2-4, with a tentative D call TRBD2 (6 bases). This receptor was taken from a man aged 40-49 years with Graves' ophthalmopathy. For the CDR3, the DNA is TGCAGTGCTACCGGGGGAGGTCTTGCCAAAAACATTCAGTACTTC. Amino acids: CSATGGGLAKNIQYF.